This TCR beta chain comes out of a study of graft-versus-host responses after intestinal transplantation. Across the whole study: After anti-thymocyte globulin induction, recipients took tacrolimus and steroids for around 3 years.

Remarks on this clone: What it binds is unknown.

Only in-frame clones appear in the TCRdb table, and some are missing; sequencing was by immunoSEQ multiplex PCR. The sample records about 88,000 clones, 91% being singletons. Overall study results and limits: Among circulating GvH clones, peak levels were associated with early post-transplant declines in HvG clones. In recipient marrow, GvH clones were found, and some appeared first in ileum or blood.

The material was unstimulated CD4+ T cells sorted from spleen or lymph node cells, obtained before transplant. This receptor was taken from a human donor who was the organ donor for an intestinal transplant.

DNA for the CDR3: TGTGCCAGCAGCGCGATGCTAAGCCCGGTAAGAGGCACAGATACGCAGTATTTT. Encoded protein: CASSAMLSPVRGTDTQYF. This chain uses TRBV9 with TRBJ2-3, with D uncertain. The germline gives CDR1 SGDLS, CDR2 YYNGEE. V shed 3 bases and J shed 1 base, with 21 bases lying between them. The CDR3 has 18 residues.